The sequence of this TCR beta chain was determined in a study of OX40 agonist ivuxolimab in advanced cancers. Blood sampling took place at baseline, cycle 4 day 1, and cycle 7 day 1. Repertoires were generated with immunoSEQ multiplex PCR, while TCRdb's copy carries only in-frame clones and drops some. This sample has tens of thousands of clones, with 85% to 95% found just once. The J segment lost 4 bases and the V segment lost 9 bases, leaving 8 bases of the junction unmatched. CDR1 LNHDA and CDR2 SQIVND come from the germline V gene (reference sequence). CDR3 length: 13 amino acids. This specimen consisted of CD4+ or CD8+ T cells sorted from blood, obtained in a trial of the OX40 agonist ivuxolimab. The receptor was isolated from an adult with an advanced solid tumor such as melanoma, head and neck, liver or kidney cancer. This chain connects TRBV19 to TRBJ1-1; 7 nucleotides line up with TRBD1. CDR3 nucleotides: TGTGCCAGATCACAGGGGAGGCGCACTGAAGCTTTCTTT. Protein: CARSQGRRTEAFF.